These 23 T cell receptor beta chains share one sample of origin, sequenced in a study of blood T cells in healthy people across ages. The second PCR ran roughly 7 to 12 cycles with a sample-barcoded 5' primer and J-beta primers. Via MiXCR, TCRdb re-called the 5' RACE reads, giving one row per CDR3 protein. The top ten hold roughly 12% of the sample, which has about 1.6 million distinct CDR3 sequences, about 31% seen once. The specimen sequenced was blood. These receptors were taken from a woman younger than 45 in good health.

This clonotype was detected many times. The chain couples TRBV29-1 to TRBJ2-1; 7 bases are a match to TRBD2. The CDR3 has 15 amino acids. The J segment lost 8 bases and the V segment lost 4 bases, leaving 14 bases of the junction unmatched. The germline gives CDR1 SQVTM, CDR2 ANQGSEA. CDR3 in amino acids: CSVASLAEARHEQFF. Here the CDR3 DNA reads TGCAGCGTTGCCAGTCTAGCGGAGGCCCGTCATGAGCAGTTCTTC.

V is TRBV2 and J is TRBJ1-2, with D tentatively TRBD1 (5 bases). CDR1 and CDR2 (germline): SNHLY, FYNNEI. The CDR3 consists of 14 residues. With 5 bases removed from V and 0 bases from J, the gap between germline ends came to 10 bases. CDR3 sequence (DNA): TGTGCCAGCAGTAATAGACAGTCTAACTATGGCTACACCTTC. The encoded protein is CASSNRQSNYGYTF.

The V gene is TRBV20-1, the J gene TRBJ2-3; possibly TRBD1 for D (5 bases). CDR3 length: 13 amino acids. CDR1 and CDR2 (germline): DFQATT, SNEGSKA (reference sequence). The CDR3, as DNA: TGCAGCGCCTTGGTGGGGCTTGCAGATACGCAGTATTTT. Encoded protein: CSALVGLADTQYF.

This clonotype showed up just a few times. The chain couples TRBV6-2 or TRBV6-3 to TRBJ2-3; 10 positions agree with TRBD2. This CDR3 region has 18 residues. Germline V CDR1 and CDR2: MNHEY, SVGEGT. V was pared by 11 bases and J by 0 bases, with 17 bases of the junction left unmatched. CDR3 DNA: TGTGCCCTACCATGGGGAGCGGGAGGGGGGACTAGCACAGATACGCAGTATTTT. It specifies CALPWGAGGGTSTDTQYF.

With regard to this clonotype: Its ends do not fully match the called genes, so a read error is possible. This chain uses TRBV27 with TRBJ2-5, with 8 positions matching TRBD1. CDR1 and CDR2 (germline): MNHEY, SMNVEV (reference sequence). CDR3 length equals 15 residues. CDR3 residues: CANSPPAGGEETQYF. CDR3 bases: TGTGCCAACAGTCCCCCGGCAGGGGGCGAAGAGACCCAGTACTTC.

This clonotype was detected once. The J gene is TRBJ2-7, the V gene TRBV12-3 or TRBV12-4, with 10 bases fitting TRBD2. This CDR3 contains 16 residues. The V and J ends lost 2 bases and 2 bases, in that order; junction bases with no gene match: 6. The CDR3 coding sequence is TGTGCCAGCAGTTTACTAAGGACTAGCGGCGCCTACGAGCAGTACTTC. It codes for CASSLLRTSGAYEQYF.

In this sample, this clonotype turned up a few times. This chain uses TRBV5-1 with TRBJ2-1; D is unresolved. Germline CDR1 SGHRS, CDR2 YFSETQ. This CDR3 comprises 14 residues. With 5 bases removed from V and 6 bases from J, the gap between germline ends came to 15 bases. The chain's CDR3 is CASRSRPPGNEQFF. The CDR3, as DNA: TGCGCCAGCAGGAGCCGACCCCCGGGCAATGAGCAGTTCTTC.

This chain links TRBV20-1 with TRBJ2-2; D ambiguous. V was cut by 1 base and J by 5 bases, with 5 bases left in between. The CDR3 loop spans 12 amino acids. Germline V gene data show CDR1 as DFQATT and CDR2 as SNEGSKA (reference sequence). The CDR3 DNA follows: TGCAGTGCTAGAGTAGGAACCGGGGAGCTGTTTTTT. This gives the protein CSARVGTGELFF.

There are many counts of this clonotype. The chain uses TRBV12-3 or TRBV12-4 and TRBJ2-5; D is uncertain. V dropped 6 bases and J dropped 5 bases, with 13 bases sitting between them. The length of the CDR3 is 13 residues. The DNA for the CDR3 is TGTGCCAGCAGCCCGCCCTTAGTGGAGACCCAGTACTTC. It is translated as CASSPPLVETQYF.

CDR3 DNA: TGTGCCAGCAGTTTAAGTACAGGGGCTGCTGGGGCCAACGTCCTGACTTTC. It specifies CASSLSTGAAGANVLTF. The J gene is TRBJ2-6, the V gene TRBV28; the match to TRBD1 covers 7 bases. The V and J ends lost 2 bases and 2 bases, in that order; junction bases with no gene match: 6. CDR1 is MDHEN, CDR2 SYDVKM, per germline. CDR3 length: 17 amino acids.

This clonotype was detected only a few times. The chain joins TRBV6-1 to TRBJ2-3, with TRBD2 matching over 8 bases. With V trimmed by 3 bases and J by 1 base, 18 bases remained unmatched. Germline CDR1 and CDR2: MNHNS and SASEGT. This CDR3 comprises 20 residues. The chain's CDR3 is CASSDPTPGAAGGRTDTQYF. CDR3 DNA: TGTGCCAGCAGTGATCCGACACCTGGGGCGGCGGGGGGCCGCACAGATACGCAGTATTTT.

This clonotype was seen a handful of times. The gene calls are TRBV20-1 and TRBJ2-7, with unresolved D. V was clipped by 2 bases and J by 6 bases, with 20 bases between them. Looked up from germline, CDR1 is DFQATT and CDR2 is SNEGSKA (reference sequence). The CDR3 is 15 amino acids. CDR3 in DNA: TGCAGTGCTAGAAACGTGACGGGCTCACTGGCCGAGCAGTACTTC. Translation gives CSARNVTGSLAEQYF.

J is TRBJ2-5 and V is TRBV5-1, with 10 nucleotides matching TRBD2. The junction had 18 bases not matched to a gene; V was cut back by 0 bases and J by 4 bases. CDR1 SGHRS and CDR2 YFSETQ come from the germline V gene. The CDR3 is made up of 20 amino acids. This CDR3 reads CASSLGMISSGRGTTETQYF. CDR3 DNA: TGCGCCAGCAGCTTGGGAATGATTTCTAGCGGGAGAGGAACGACAGAGACCCAGTACTTC.

The chain uses TRBV5-6 and TRBJ2-5; a possible D gene is TRBD1 (6 bases). This CDR3 is 16 amino acids long. The germline CDR1 and CDR2 sequences are SGHDT and YYEEEE. Trimming removed 4 bases from V and 5 bases from J, with 21 bases in between. This CDR3 reads CASSQTTGSLEETQYF. The CDR3 nucleotides read TGTGCCAGCAGCCAGACTACAGGGTCCCTAGAGGAGACCCAGTACTTC.

V gene TRBV12-3 or TRBV12-4 combines with J gene TRBJ2-3, with 10 bases that match TRBD2. V gave up 6 bases and J gave up 2 bases; unmatched junction bases: 5. This CDR3 spans 15 amino acids. The CDR3 loop reads CASRTGLATTDTQYF. In DNA form, the CDR3 reads TGTGCCAGCAGAACGGGACTAGCGACCACAGATACGCAGTATTTT.

As regards this clonotype: Germline and junction disagree at one end, which may indicate a read error. The V call is TRBV20-1, the J call TRBJ2-7; D is unclear. The CDR3 runs 12 residues. CDR1 and CDR2 (germline): DFQATT, SNEGSKA (reference sequence). This CDR3 is CRARDHGYEQYF. The DNA for the CDR3 is TGCAGGGCTAGAGATCATGGTTACGAGCAGTACTTC.

CDR3 in amino acids: CASSYSSTGELFF. DNA of the CDR3: TGTGCCAGCAGTTACTCTTCAACCGGGGAGCTGTTTTTT. This rearrangement joins TRBV6-5 to TRBJ2-2; D not resolved. The germline gives CDR1 MNHEY, CDR2 SVGAGI. The CDR3 runs to 13 residues. The V end lost 0 bases, the J end lost 5 bases, and 4 bases lay between the germline ends.

This chain joins TRBV27 and TRBJ1-5; 7 bases match TRBD1. This CDR3 has 16 amino acids. Trimming cost V 6 bases and J 0 bases; bases outside gene matches: 8. CDR1 is MNHEY and CDR2 is SMNVEV in the germline V gene (reference sequence). CDR3 amino acids: CASSLQGPYSNQPQHF. The CDR3 bases are TGTGCCAGCAGCCTACAGGGGCCCTATAGCAATCAGCCCCAGCATTTT.

The chain carries TRBV28 and TRBJ1-6; TRBD1 aligns across 7 bases. The junction had 14 bases not matched to a gene; V was cut back by 3 bases and J by 6 bases. Germline CDR1 reads MDHEN; CDR2 reads SYDVKM. The CDR3 is made up of 18 amino acids. The CDR3 sequence is CASSLPDLGGGSNSPLHF. The CDR3 DNA reads TGTGCCAGCAGTTTGCCTGACCTAGGGGGCGGGAGTAATTCACCCCTCCACTTT.

In this sample, this clonotype turned up many times. The J gene is TRBJ2-1, the V gene TRBV29-1; no definite D call. Germline-derived CDR1 and CDR2 are SQVTM and ANQGSEA. The CDR3 length is 12 residues. Trimming stripped 3 bases from V and 0 bases from J, with 3 bases between. The CDR3 coding sequence is TGCAGCGTTGATCGCTCCTACAATGAGCAGTTCTTC. The encoded protein is CSVDRSYNEQFF.

This clonotype has a handful of counts. This chain connects TRBV5-5 to TRBJ2-3, with TRBD2 identical over 8 bases. Unmatched junction bases numbered 8, after V lost 0 bases and J lost 2 bases. CDR3 size: 17 residues. The germline CDR1 and CDR2 sequences are SGHKS and YYEKEE (reference sequence). The CDR3 DNA sequence: TGTGCCAGCAGCTTGGTTAGGCTAGCGGGCCTCACAGATACGCAGTATTTT. This encodes CASSLVRLAGLTDTQYF.

This clonotype has only a few counts. The chain has TRBV6-5 and TRBJ2-1; D gene uncertain. V shed 5 bases and J shed 7 bases, with 12 bases lying between them. The CDR3 loop spans 13 amino acids. Germline V gene data show CDR1 as MNHEY and CDR2 as SVGAGI. The CDR3: CASSIPSVNEQFF. The CDR3 region has the DNA TGTGCCAGCAGTATCCCTTCCGTAAATGAGCAGTTCTTC.

Only a few counts were recorded for this clonotype. This chain connects TRBV11-2 to TRBJ2-7; TRBD1 aligns across 7 bases. CDR3 length: 16 amino acids. Germline CDR1 reads SGHAT; CDR2 reads FQNNGV. V shed 1 base and J 3 bases; nucleotides not matched to a gene: 9. The chain's CDR3 is CASSLGKGARFYEQYF. In nucleotides, the CDR3 is TGTGCCAGCAGCTTAGGGAAGGGGGCAAGGTTCTACGAGCAGTACTTC.